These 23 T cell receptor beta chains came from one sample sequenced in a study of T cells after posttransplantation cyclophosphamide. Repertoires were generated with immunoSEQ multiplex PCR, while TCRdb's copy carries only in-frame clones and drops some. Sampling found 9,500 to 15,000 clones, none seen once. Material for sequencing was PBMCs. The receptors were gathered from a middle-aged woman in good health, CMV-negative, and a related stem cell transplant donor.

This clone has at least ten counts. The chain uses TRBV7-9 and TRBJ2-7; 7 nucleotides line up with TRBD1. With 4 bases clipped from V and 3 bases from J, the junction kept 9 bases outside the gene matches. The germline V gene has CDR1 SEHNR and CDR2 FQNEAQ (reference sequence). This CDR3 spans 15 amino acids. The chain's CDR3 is CASSSPTGSGYEQYF. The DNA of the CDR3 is TGTGCCAGCAGCTCCCCGACAGGGTCCGGCTACGAGCAGTACTTC.

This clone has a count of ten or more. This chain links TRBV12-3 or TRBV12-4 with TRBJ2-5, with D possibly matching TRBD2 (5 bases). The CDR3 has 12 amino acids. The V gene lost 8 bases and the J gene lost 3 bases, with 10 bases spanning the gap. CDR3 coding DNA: TGTGCCAGCCGCGGGTTAGAAGAGACCCAGTACTTC. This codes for CASRGLEETQYF.

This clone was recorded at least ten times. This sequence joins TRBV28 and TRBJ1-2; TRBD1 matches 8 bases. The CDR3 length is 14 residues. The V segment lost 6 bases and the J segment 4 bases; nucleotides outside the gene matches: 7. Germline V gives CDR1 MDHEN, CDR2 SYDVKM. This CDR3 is CASRIGQGPYGYTF. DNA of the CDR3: TGTGCCAGCAGAATAGGACAGGGCCCCTATGGCTACACCTTC.

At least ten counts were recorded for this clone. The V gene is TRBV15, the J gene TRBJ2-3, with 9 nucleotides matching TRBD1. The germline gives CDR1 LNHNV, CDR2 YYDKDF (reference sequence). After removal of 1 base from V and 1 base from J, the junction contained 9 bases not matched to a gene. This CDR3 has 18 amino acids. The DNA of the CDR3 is TGTGCCACCAGCAGAGGGGGGACAGGGAAGAGAGGCACAGATACGCAGTATTTT. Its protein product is CATSRGGTGKRGTDTQYF. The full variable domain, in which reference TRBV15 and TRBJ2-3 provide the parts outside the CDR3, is DAMVIQNPRYQVTQFGKPVTLSCSQTLNHNVMYWYQQKSSQAPKLLFHYYDKDFNNEADTPDNFQSRRPNTSFCFLDIRSPGLGDTAMYLCATSRGGTGKRGTDTQYFGPGTRLTVL.

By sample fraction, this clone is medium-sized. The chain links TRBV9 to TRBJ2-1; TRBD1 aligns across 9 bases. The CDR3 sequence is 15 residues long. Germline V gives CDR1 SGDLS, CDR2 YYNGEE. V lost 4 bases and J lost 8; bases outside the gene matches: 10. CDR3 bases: TGTGCCAGCAGCACCGGGACAGGGCTAAGGGATGAGCAGTTCTTC. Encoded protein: CASSTGTGLRDEQFF.

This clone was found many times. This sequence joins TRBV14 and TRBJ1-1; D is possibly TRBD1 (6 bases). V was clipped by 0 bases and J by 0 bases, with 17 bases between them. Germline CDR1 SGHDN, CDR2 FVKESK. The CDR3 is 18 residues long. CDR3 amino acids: CASSQDVIATGMNTEAFF. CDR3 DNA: TGTGCCAGCAGCCAAGATGTAATCGCGACAGGAATGAACACTGAAGCTTTCTTT.

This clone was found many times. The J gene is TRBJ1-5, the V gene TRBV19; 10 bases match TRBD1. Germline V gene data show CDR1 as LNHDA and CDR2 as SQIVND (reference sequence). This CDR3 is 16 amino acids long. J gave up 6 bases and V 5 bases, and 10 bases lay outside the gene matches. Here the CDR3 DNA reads TGTGCCAGTAGTTCCACCGGGACAGGGGTTACTCAGCCCCAGCATTTT. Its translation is CASSSTGTGVTQPQHF. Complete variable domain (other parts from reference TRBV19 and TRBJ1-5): DGGITQSPKYLFRKEGQNVTLSCEQNLNHDAMYWYRQDPGQGLRLIYYSQIVNDFQKGDIAEGYSVSREKKESFPLTVTSAQKNPTAFYLCASSSTGTGVTQPQHFGDGTRLSIL.

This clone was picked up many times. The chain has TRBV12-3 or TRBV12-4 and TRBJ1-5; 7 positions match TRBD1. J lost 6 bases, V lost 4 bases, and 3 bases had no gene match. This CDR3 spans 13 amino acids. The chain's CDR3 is CASSSGGFQPQHF. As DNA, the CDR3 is TGTGCCAGCAGTTCAGGGGGTTTTCAGCCCCAGCATTTT.

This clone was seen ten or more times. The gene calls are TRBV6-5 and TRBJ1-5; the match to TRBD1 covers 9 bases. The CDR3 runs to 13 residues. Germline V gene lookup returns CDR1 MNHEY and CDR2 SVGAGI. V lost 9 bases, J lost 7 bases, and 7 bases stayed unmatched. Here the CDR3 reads CASSRDRVQPQHF. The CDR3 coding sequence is TGTGCCAGTTCTCGGGACAGGGTGCAGCCCCAGCATTTT.

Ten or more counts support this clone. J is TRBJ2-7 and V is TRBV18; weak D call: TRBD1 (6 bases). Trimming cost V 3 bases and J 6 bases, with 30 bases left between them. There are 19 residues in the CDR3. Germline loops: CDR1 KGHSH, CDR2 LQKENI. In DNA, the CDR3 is TGTGCCAGCTCACCGGTACGACTGATGACAGGCCCACCCAGAACCGAGCAGTACTTC. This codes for CASSPVRLMTGPPRTEQYF.

Here the CDR3 reads CASSLGENYGYTF. The CDR3 nucleotides are TGTGCCAGCAGCCTCGGGGAAAACTATGGCTACACCTTC. This chain links TRBV12-3 or TRBV12-4 with TRBJ1-2; no clear D gene. V was pared by 6 bases and J by 2 bases, with 10 bases between. CDR3 length equals 13 residues.

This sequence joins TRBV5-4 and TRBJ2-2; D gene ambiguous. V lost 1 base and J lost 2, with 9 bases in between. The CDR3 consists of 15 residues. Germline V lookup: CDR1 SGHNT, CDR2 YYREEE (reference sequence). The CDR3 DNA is TGTGCCAGCAGCTTGAACCTGGCCAACACCGGGGAGCTGTTTTTT. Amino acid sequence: CASSLNLANTGELFF.

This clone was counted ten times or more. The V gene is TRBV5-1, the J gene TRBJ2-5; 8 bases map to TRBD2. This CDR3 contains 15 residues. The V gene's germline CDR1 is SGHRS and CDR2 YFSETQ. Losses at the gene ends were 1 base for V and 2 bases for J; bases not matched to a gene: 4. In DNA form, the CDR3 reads TGCGCCAGCAGCTTGTCGGGGGGGAGACAAGAGACCCAGTACTTC. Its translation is CASSLSGGRQETQYF.

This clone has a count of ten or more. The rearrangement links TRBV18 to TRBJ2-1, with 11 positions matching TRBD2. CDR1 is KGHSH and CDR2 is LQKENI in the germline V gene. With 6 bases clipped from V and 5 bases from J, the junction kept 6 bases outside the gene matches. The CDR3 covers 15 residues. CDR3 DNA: TGTGCCAGCTCGGTACTAGCGGGGGTGAACAATGAGCAGTTCTTC. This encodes CASSVLAGVNNEQFF.

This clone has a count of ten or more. Here the CDR3 reads CASRGESWKYF. The DNA for the CDR3 is TGTGCCAGCCGCGGGGAATCCTGGAAGTACTTC. J is TRBJ2-7 and V is TRBV6-1; a weak D match, TRBD2 (6 bases). Trimming shortened V by 8 bases and J by 11 bases, and 16 bases separated the two germline ends. The CDR3 length is 11 residues. Germline V gene data show CDR1 as MNHNS and CDR2 as SASEGT.

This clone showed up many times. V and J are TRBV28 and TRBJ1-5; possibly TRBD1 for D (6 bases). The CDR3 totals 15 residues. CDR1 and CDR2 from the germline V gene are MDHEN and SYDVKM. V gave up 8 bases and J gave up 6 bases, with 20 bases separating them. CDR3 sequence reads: CASLPGQGPGQPQHF. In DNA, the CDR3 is TGTGCCAGCCTCCCAGGTCAGGGGCCGGGTCAGCCCCAGCATTTT. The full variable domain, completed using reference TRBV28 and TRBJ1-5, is DVKVTQSSRYLVKRTGEKVFLECVQDMDHENMFWYRQDPGLGLRLIYFSYDVKMKEKGDIPEGYSVSREKKERFSLILESASTNQTSMYLCASLPGQGPGQPQHFGDGTRLSIL.

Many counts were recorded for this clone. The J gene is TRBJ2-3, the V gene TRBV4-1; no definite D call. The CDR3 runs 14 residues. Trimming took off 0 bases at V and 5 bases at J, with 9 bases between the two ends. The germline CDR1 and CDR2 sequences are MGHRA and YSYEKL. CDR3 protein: CASSQDYRVDTQYF. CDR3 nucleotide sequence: TGCGCCAGCAGCCAAGATTACCGGGTAGATACGCAGTATTTT.

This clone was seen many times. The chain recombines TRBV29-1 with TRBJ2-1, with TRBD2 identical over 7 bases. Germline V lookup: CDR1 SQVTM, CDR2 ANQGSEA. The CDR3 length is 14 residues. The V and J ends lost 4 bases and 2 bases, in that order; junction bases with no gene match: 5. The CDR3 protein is CSVAGLGTYNEQFF. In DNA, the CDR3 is TGCAGCGTTGCCGGACTAGGGACCTACAATGAGCAGTTCTTC.

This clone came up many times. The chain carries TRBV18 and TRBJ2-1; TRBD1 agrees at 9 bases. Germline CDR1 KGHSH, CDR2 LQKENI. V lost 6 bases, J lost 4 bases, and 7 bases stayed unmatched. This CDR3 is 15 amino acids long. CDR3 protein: CASSPRTGDYNEQFF. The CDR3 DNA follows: TGTGCCAGCTCGCCAAGGACAGGGGATTACAATGAGCAGTTCTTC.

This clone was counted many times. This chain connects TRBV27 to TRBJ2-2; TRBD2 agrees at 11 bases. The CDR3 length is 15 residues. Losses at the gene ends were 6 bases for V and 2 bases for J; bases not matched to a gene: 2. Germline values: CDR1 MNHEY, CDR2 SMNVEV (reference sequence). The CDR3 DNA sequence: TGTGCCAGCAGCCGACTAGCGGGAAACACCGGGGAGCTGTTTTTT. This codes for CASSRLAGNTGELFF.

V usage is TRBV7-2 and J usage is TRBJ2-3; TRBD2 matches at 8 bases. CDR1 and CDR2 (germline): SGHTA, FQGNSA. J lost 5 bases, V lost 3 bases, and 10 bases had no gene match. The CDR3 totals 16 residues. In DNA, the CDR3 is TGTGCCAGCAGCTTGACCCAAGTGGCGGGAGGAGATACGCAGTATTTT. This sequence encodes CASSLTQVAGGDTQYF. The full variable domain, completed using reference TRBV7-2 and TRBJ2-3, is GAGVSQSPSNKVTEKGKDVELRCDPISGHTALYWYRQSLGQGLEFLIYFQGNSAPDKSGLPSDRFSAERTGGSVSTLTIQRTQQEDSAVYLCASSLTQVAGGDTQYFGPGTRLTVL.

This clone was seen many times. CDR3 in amino acids: CASSVPGGRPPNSPLHF. The DNA for the CDR3 is TGTGCCAGCAGTGTTCCGGGGGGGCGACCACCTAATTCACCCCTCCACTTT. The gene calls are TRBV2 and TRBJ1-6; a possible D gene is TRBD1 (6 bases). Per germline, CDR1 SNHLY and CDR2 FYNNEI. Trimming removed 4 bases from V and 6 bases from J, with 19 bases in between. The CDR3 sequence is 17 residues long.

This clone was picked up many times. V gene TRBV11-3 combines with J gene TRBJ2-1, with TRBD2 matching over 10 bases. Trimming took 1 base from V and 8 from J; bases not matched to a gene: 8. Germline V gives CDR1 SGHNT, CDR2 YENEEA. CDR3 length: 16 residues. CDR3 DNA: TGTGCCAGCAGCTTAGGAACAAGCGGGGGGGGAGATGAGCAGTTCTTC. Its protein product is CASSLGTSGGGDEQFF. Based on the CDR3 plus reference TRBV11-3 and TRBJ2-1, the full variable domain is EAGVVQSPRYKIIEKKQPVAFWCNPISGHNTLYWYLQNLGQGPELLIRYENEEAVDDSQLPKDRFSAERLKGVDSTLKIQPAELGDSAVYLCASSLGTSGGGDEQFFGPGTRLTVL.